This T cell receptor beta chain came from a study of CD8 T cells in Susac syndrome. It was with random hexamers that 0.5 to 1 ug RNA was reverse transcribed. MiXCR, applied by TCRdb to the immunoSEQ multiplex PCR reads, yields one record per CDR3 protein. The sample holds 150,000 to 200,000 distinct CDR3 sequences, just over 90% seen once. V was clipped by 3 bases and J by 9 bases, with 15 bases between them. Germline V gene data show CDR1 as SEHNR and CDR2 as FQNEAQ (reference sequence). This CDR3 comprises 14 residues. The chain recombines TRBV7-9 with TRBJ2-1; tentative D call: TRBD2 (5 bases). This TCR was sampled from a human donor in good health. Input material: CD4+ T cells from PBMCs. CDR3 DNA sequence: TGTGCCAGCAGCTTGAGGCTAGCTCTGGGTGAGCAGTTCTTC. This codes for CASSLRLALGEQFF.